The rows below give T cell receptor beta chains drawn from one sample of a study of T-cell reconstitution after alpha-beta-depleted transplantation in children. TCRdb reprocessed the PCR reads via MiXCR and lists one record per CDR3 protein. The repertoire holds 550,000 to 600,000 distinct CDR3 sequences, with 20% to 25% as singletons. The sequences come from PBMCs, mostly from graft donor cells, collected 360 days after TCRalphabeta/CD19-depleted stem cell transplant. These receptors came from a boy under two years old who had a stem cell transplant for acute myeloid leukemia, so the T cells may come from the graft donor. Each CDR3 is given with its conserved first and last residue. Fields, in order: V gene, J gene, clone size, D gene, CDR3 DNA, CDR3 protein. The D gene is left open where the match is weak. Clone size appears in some rows only: once, few, many, or a class for an expanded clone.

TRBV9	TRBJ2-3	NA	NA	TGTGCCAGCAGCCTACAGGGAGGGCTAACAGATACGCAGTATTTT	CASSLQGGLTDTQYF
TRBV5-1	TRBJ2-1	NA	TRBD1	TGCGCCAGCAGCTTTTGGCCCGGGACAGGTAAGGACAATGAGCAGTTCTTC	CASSFWPGTGKDNEQFF
TRBV25-1	TRBJ2-1	many	TRBD2	TGTGCCAGCAGTGAATATAACGGGCTAGCGGGGCCCCGGGGTGAGCAGTTCTTC	CASSEYNGLAGPRGEQFF
TRBV19	TRBJ2-7	NA	NA	TGTGCCAGTAGTATGGGGTACGAGCAGTACTTC	CASSMGYEQYF
TRBV7-2	TRBJ2-1	NA	NA	TGTGCCAGCAGCTCAACCGGTGCGAACTACAATGAGCAGTTCTTC	CASSSTGANYNEQFF
TRBV7-9	TRBJ1-5	few	TRBD1	TGTGCCAGCAGCTTAGTAACCGGAACAGGGGTCAATCAGCCCCAGCATTTT	CASSLVTGTGVNQPQHF
TRBV5-1	TRBJ1-6	few	NA	TGCGCCAGCAGCTTGGACTGGAACGGAGTTGATTCACCCCTCCACTTT	CASSLDWNGVDSPLHF
TRBV29-1	TRBJ1-1	many	NA	TGCAGCGCCCGGGACGACATGAACACTGAAGCTTTCTTT	CSARDDMNTEAFF
TRBV7-2	TRBJ2-7	few	NA	TGTGCCAGCAGCTTAAGCGACTCGTTTCCCTACGAGCAGTACTTC	CASSLSDSFPYEQYF
TRBV27	TRBJ2-1	few	TRBD1	TGTGCCAGCAGTCCCGTACAGGGGACCCTCTCGCTCTTGGGCTCCTACAATGAGCAGTTCTTC	CASSPVQGTLSLLGSYNEQFF
TRBV28	TRBJ1-6	many	NA	TGTGCCAGCAGGAGACAGAGAAATTCACCCCTCCACTTT	CASRRQRNSPLHF
TRBV5-1	TRBJ2-7	NA	TRBD1	TGCGCCAGCAGCTTGAGGGGAACCAACCGGGACAGGGGGCACGAGCAGTACTTC	CASSLRGTNRDRGHEQYF
TRBV6-1	TRBJ2-2	NA	NA	TGTGCCAGCACCGACGTAGTGGTCTGGGACACCGGGGAGCTGTTTTTT	CASTDVVVWDTGELFF
TRBV18	TRBJ2-2	NA	NA	TGTGCCAGCTCGCCCCTTGACCCCGGGGAGCTGTTTTTT	CASSPLDPGELFF
TRBV4-1	TRBJ2-3	few	TRBD1	TGCGCCAGCAGCCGGGGACAGCCAGACACAGATACGCAGTATTTT	CASSRGQPDTDTQYF
TRBV15	TRBJ2-7	NA	TRBD1	TGTGCCACCAGACCTACAGGGGACGGCAACGAGCAGTACTTC	CATRPTGDGNEQYF
TRBV29-1	TRBJ1-1	NA	NA	TGCAGCGCTAGTGGGGGGGGAGGAAGGGACACTGAAGCTTTCTTT	CSASGGGGRDTEAFF
TRBV20-1	TRBJ1-2	few	TRBD1	TGCAGTGCTAGTTGGGGACAGCCCTATGGCTACACCTTC	CSASWGQPYGYTF
TRBV20-1	TRBJ1-6	many	NA	TGCAGTGCTAGACTCTTTAATTCACCCCTCCACTTT	CSARLFNSPLHF
TRBV7-3	TRBJ2-5	NA	TRBD1	TGTGCCAGCAGCTTCAAGGACAGGGGCCCTAACCTCAGAGAGACCCAGTACTTC	CASSFKDRGPNLRETQYF
TRBV12-3/TRBV12-4	TRBJ2-7	NA	NA	TGTGCCAGTAGCGAGAGCCTTTCCTACGAGCAGTACTTC	CASSESLSYEQYF
TRBV29-1	TRBJ2-7	NA	TRBD2	TGCAGCGTTGAATGGGGACTAGCGGGGGAGCAGTACTTC	CSVEWGLAGEQYF
TRBV7-2	TRBJ2-3	many	NA	TGTGCCAGCAGCTCAAGGCAAGCGGGTACGCAGTATTTT	CASSSRQAGTQYF
TRBV20-1	TRBJ1-3	NA	NA	TGCAGTGCTAGAGATCGGTCTCACCTCTCTGGAAACACCATATATTTT	CSARDRSHLSGNTIYF
TRBV5-5	TRBJ1-1	NA	NA	TGTGCCAGCAGTCGCGGGACGGTGAACACTGAAGCTTTCTTT	CASSRGTVNTEAFF
TRBV20-1	TRBJ2-1	few	TRBD2	TGCAGTGCTAGACCCCGACTAGCGGCCCGCTACAATGAGCAGTTCTTC	CSARPRLAARYNEQFF
TRBV12-5	TRBJ1-2	once	NA	TGTGCTAGTGGTCCCTCAATCGCTAAACCAGGCTATGGCTACACCTTC	CASGPSIAKPGYGYTF
TRBV20-1	TRBJ2-5	NA	TRBD2	TGCTGTGCTAGAGATCGTAGGCGGGGGAATCAAGAGACCCAGTACTTC	CCARDRRRGNQETQYF
TRBV7-3	TRBJ2-2	NA	TRBD2	TGTGCCAGCAGCTTAGAACTAGCGGGGGCCGGGGAGCTGTTTTTT	CASSLELAGAGELFF
TRBV7-2	TRBJ2-7	many	NA	TGTGCCAGCAGCCCCCAGGCTGGAGCGATCGAGCAGTACTTC	CASSPQAGAIEQYF
TRBV20-1	TRBJ1-1	NA	NA	TGCAGTGCTACAGGGGCCAACACTGAAGCTTTCTTT	CSATGANTEAFF
TRBV12-3/TRBV12-4	TRBJ1-1	NA	NA	TGTGCCAGCAGTTCCCCCTCTCCCGGGACAACATTT	CASSSPSPGTTF
TRBV10-3	TRBJ2-7	once	NA	TGTGCCATCAGTGAGGCGGGGACCAACTACGAGCAGTACTTC	CAISEAGTNYEQYF
TRBV7-9	TRBJ1-6	many	TRBD1	TGTGCCAGCAGCTTTCAGGGACAGAAAAATTCACCCCTCCACTTT	CASSFQGQKNSPLHF
TRBV6-1	TRBJ1-6	NA	NA	TGTGCCAGCAGTGAATCCGGGATACATAATTCACCCCTCCACTTT	CASSESGIHNSPLHF
TRBV7-2	TRBJ2-1	many	NA	TGTGCCAGCAGCCCTATATCAGCTGAGCAGTTCTTC	CASSPISAEQFF
TRBV29-1	TRBJ2-7	many	TRBD1	TGCAGCGTTGAAACCGGACAGGGGAAGAACGAGCAGTACTTC	CSVETGQGKNEQYF
TRBV5-1	TRBJ2-7	NA	NA	TGCGCCAGCAGCCAGGTAGGAGGGACCGACGAGCAGTACTTC	CASSQVGGTDEQYF
TRBV7-2	TRBJ2-7	many	TRBD2	TGTGCCAGCAGCTTACGCGCGGGGGGCCATTCCTACGAGCAGTACTTC	CASSLRAGGHSYEQYF
TRBV20-1	TRBJ1-2	NA	NA	TGCAGTGCTACGAACCCCAACTATGGCTACACCTTC	CSATNPNYGYTF
TRBV4-3	TRBJ2-7	few	TRBD1	TGCGCCAGCAGCTGGGACAGGGGTTCTGCCGAGCAGTACTTC	CASSWDRGSAEQYF
TRBV18	TRBJ2-7	NA	NA	TGTGCCAGCTCACCCCGTCGACTAGAGGCCTACGAGCAGTACTTC	CASSPRRLEAYEQYF
TRBV4-3	TRBJ2-7	NA	NA	TGCGCCAGCAGCCAAGGGTTGGGGGAAGGCTACGAGCAGTACTTC	CASSQGLGEGYEQYF
TRBV7-9	TRBJ2-5	NA	TRBD1	TGTGCCAGCAGCTTGAGGACAGGGCTCGGGACCCAGTACTTC	CASSLRTGLGTQYF
TRBV6-2/TRBV6-3	TRBJ2-3	many	TRBD1	TGTGCCAGCAATAGCCGGGACAGGCGGCTCGGTACGCAGTATTTT	CASNSRDRRLGTQYF
TRBV27	TRBJ1-3	few	TRBD1	TGTGCCAGCAGTCCCCTGGACAGGCCTCTTGGAAACACCATATATTTT	CASSPLDRPLGNTIYF
TRBV6-5	TRBJ1-2	many	NA	TGTGCCAGCAGTTACCACCCCCAAGGGAACTATGGCTACACCTTC	CASSYHPQGNYGYTF
TRBV7-2	TRBJ2-7	NA	TRBD2	TGTGCCAGCAGCTTAGTTAGCGGGCCCTCCTACGAGCAGTACTTC	CASSLVSGPSYEQYF
TRBV20-1	TRBJ2-1	few	NA	TGCAGTGCGAACAATGAGGTACTCGCCTACAATGAGCAGTTCTTC	CSANNEVLAYNEQFF